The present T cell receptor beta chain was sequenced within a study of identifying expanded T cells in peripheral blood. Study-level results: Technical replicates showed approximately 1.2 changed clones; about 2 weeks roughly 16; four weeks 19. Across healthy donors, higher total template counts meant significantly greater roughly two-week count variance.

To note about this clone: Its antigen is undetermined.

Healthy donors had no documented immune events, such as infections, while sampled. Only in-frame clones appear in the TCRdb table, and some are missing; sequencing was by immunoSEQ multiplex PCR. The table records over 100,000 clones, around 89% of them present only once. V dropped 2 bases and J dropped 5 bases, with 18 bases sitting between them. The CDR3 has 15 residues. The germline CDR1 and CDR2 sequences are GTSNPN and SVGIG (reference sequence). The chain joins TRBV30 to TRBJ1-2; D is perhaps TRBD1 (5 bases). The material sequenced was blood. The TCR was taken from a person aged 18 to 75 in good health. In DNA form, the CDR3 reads TGTGCCTGGAGTCAAAACGGGGGATTCGGATATGGCTACACCTTC. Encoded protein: CAWSQNGGFGYGYTF. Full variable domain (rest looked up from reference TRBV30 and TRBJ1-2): SQTIHQWPATLVQPVGSPLSLECTVEGTSNPNLYWYRQAAGRGLQLLFYSVGIGQISSEVPQNLSASRPQDRQFILSSKKLLLSDSGFYLCAWSQNGGFGYGYTFGSGTRLTVV.